Described below is a single TCR beta chain sequence and its context. Here immunoSEQ multiplex PCR was the method, and the copy in TCRdb shows in-frame clones only, minus some. The table has fewer than 250,000 clones, about 83% seen once. The sample comes from a study of blood T cell repertoires in COVID-19. V dropped 6 bases and J dropped 2; count of bases not matched to a gene: 4. The CDR3 extends over 14 amino acids. Looked up from germline, CDR1 is MNHEY and CDR2 is SVGAGI. Material: PBMCs or T cells enriched from blood (not recorded which). The chain employs TRBV6-5 and TRBJ1-2, with 9 positions matching TRBD1. The TCR originated in a woman between 40 and 50 years old who had been exposed to COVID-19. The CDR3 DNA reads TGTGCCAGCAGCTACGACAGGGGGAACTATGGCTACACCTTC. Translated: CASSYDRGNYGYTF.